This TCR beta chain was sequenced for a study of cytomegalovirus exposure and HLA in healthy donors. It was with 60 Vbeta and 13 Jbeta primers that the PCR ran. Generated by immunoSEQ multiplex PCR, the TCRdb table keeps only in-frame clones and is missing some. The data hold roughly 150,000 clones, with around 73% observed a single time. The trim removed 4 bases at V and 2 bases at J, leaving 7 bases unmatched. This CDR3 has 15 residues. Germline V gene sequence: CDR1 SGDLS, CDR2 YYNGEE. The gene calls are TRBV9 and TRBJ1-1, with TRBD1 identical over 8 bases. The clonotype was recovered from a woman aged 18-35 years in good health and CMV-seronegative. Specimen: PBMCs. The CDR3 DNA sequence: TGTGCCAGCAGCAAAGGGACAGGAGGAAACACTGAAGCTTTCTTT. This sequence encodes CASSKGTGGNTEAFF.